The present T cell receptor (beta chain) was sequenced within a study of cytomegalovirus exposure and HLA in healthy donors. Germline-derived CDR1 and CDR2 are MNHEY and SVGAGI. This CDR3 contains 14 residues. Losses at the gene ends were 6 bases for V and 6 bases for J; bases not matched to a gene: 5. 60 Vbeta and 13 Jbeta primers were used in PCR. TCRdb keeps only in-frame clones here, not all; method: immunoSEQ multiplex PCR. The specimen's table records around 150,000 clones. The gene calls are TRBV6-5 and TRBJ2-2; 9 nucleotides match TRBD1. The sample taken for sequencing was PBMCs. The TCR originated in a woman aged 55 to 70 in good health and CMV-seronegative. The CDR3 spells CASRRGQGSGELFF. DNA for the CDR3: TGTGCCAGCAGGCGAGGACAGGGGTCCGGGGAGCTGTTTTTT.